The clone carrying this T cell receptor (beta chain) was detected many times. TCRdb recomputed calls from the RT-PCR reads with MiXCR, one row per CDR3 protein. The data contain about 700,000 distinct CDR3 sequences, 14% of them singletons. CDR1 is ENHRY and CDR2 is SYGVKD in the germline V gene. V was pared by 0 bases and J by 0 bases, with 8 bases between. This CDR3 comprises 16 residues. The source material was memory CD4+ T cells from blood. The clonotype originates from a female donor in good health, serving as a healthy control. The chain employs TRBV10-3 and TRBJ2-2; no firm D call. In DNA, the CDR3 is TGTGCCATCAGTGAGTCCGCGGTCGCGAACACCGGGGAGCTGTTTTTT. This gives the protein CAISESAVANTGELFF.